This TCR beta chain was sequenced in a study of blood T cell repertoires in COVID-19. At the level of the study: T cells, B-cell-depleted T cells, or PBMCs supplied cDNA or gDNA.

The germline CDR1 and CDR2 sequences are SGHAT and FQNNGV. This CDR3 is built from 14 residues. Deletions cut 2 bases from V and 3 bases from J, with 10 bases between. This clone was seen a handful of times. The table came from immunoSEQ multiplex PCR; TCRdb's copy has only in-frame clones and leaves some out. The sample has under 150,000 clones, roughly 81% seen once. Material for sequencing was peripheral blood. The clonotype was recovered from a human donor with acute or convalescent COVID-19. The donor label of this sample is uncertain. V is TRBV11-2 and J is TRBJ2-5; a possible D gene is TRBD1 (6 bases). CDR3 loop: CASSLRDIKETQYF. DNA of the CDR3: TGTGCCAGCAGCTTAAGGGACATAAAAGAGACCCAGTACTTC.